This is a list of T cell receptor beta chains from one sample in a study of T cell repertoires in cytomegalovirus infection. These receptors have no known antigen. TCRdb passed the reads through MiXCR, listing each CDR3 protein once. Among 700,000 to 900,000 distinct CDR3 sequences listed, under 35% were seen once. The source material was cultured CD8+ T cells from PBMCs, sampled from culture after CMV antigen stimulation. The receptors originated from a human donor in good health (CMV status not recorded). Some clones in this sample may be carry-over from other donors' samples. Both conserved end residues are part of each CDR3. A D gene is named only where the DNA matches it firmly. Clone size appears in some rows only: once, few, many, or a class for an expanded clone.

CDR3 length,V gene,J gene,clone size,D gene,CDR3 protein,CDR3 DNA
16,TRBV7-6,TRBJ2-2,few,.,CASSLSGGGLPGELFF,TGTGCCAGCAGTTTATCGGGGGGCGGGTTGCCCGGGGAGCTGTTTTTT
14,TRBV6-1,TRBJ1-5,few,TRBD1,CATRGSYSNQPQHF,TGTGCCACCAGGGGGTCTTATAGCAATCAGCCCCAGCATTTT
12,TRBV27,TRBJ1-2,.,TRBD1,CASSPRGNGYTF,TGTGCCAGCAGTCCCAGGGGGAATGGCTACACCTTC
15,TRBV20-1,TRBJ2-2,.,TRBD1,CSARTGRSTAGELFF,TGCAGTGCTCGGACAGGGAGGAGTACCGCCGGGGAGCTGTTTTTT
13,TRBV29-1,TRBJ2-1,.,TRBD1,CSVGGTGINEQFF,TGCAGCGTTGGGGGGACAGGGATCAATGAGCAGTTCTTC
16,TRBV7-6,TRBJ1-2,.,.,CANSLEREGTYYGYTF,TGTGCCAACAGCTTAGAAAGGGAGGGGACCTACTATGGCTACACCTTC
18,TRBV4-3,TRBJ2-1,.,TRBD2,CASSQDRLAGGGYNEQFF,TGCGCCAGCAGCCAAGATAGGCTAGCGGGGGGCGGGTACAATGAGCAGTTCTTC
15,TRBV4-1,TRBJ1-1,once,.,CASSEAVTPNTEAFF,TGCGCCAGCAGCGAAGCGGTGACTCCGAACACTGAAGCTTTCTTT
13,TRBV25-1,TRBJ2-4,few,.,CASSEGIGNIQYF,TGTGCCAGCAGTGAAGGTATCGGGAACATTCAGTACTTC
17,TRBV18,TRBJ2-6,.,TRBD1,CASSYRDRGTGANVLTF,TGTGCCAGCTCATACCGGGACAGGGGAACTGGGGCCAACGTCCTGACTTTC
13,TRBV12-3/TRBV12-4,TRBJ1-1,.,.,CASTTGALLEAFF,TGTGCCAGCACGACCGGGGCCTTACTTGAAGCTTTCTTT
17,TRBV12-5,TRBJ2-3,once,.,CASGFSTQNPETDTQYF,TGTGCTAGTGGTTTTAGTACCCAAAACCCGGAAACAGATACGCAGTATTTT
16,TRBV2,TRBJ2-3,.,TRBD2,CASSETRTSGTDTQYF,TGTGCCAGCAGTGAAACAAGGACTAGCGGTACAGATACGCAGTATTTT
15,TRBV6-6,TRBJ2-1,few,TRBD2,CASSYASGRDNEQFF,TGTGCCAGCAGTTATGCGTCAGGGAGGGACAATGAGCAGTTCTTC
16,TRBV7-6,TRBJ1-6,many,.,CASSFSGGRSGTTLHF,TGTGCCAGCAGCTTCTCGGGGGGCCGGTCAGGGACGACCCTCCACTTT
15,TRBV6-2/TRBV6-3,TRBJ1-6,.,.,CASSGRYSYNSPLHF,TGTGCCAGCAGCGGACGATACTCCTATAATTCACCCCTCCACTTT